These 15 T cell receptor beta chains originate from one sample sequenced in a study of cytomegalovirus exposure and HLA in healthy donors. Primers: 60 Vbeta forward and 13 Jbeta reverse. The protocol was immunoSEQ multiplex PCR, while the TCRdb copy is restricted to in-frame clones and leaves out a portion. Found here are under 200,000 clones, roughly 85% of them singletons; the top ten hold 2% to 2.5%. The material sequenced was PBMCs. The receptors derive from a woman between 45 and 65 years old in good health and CMV-seronegative.

This clone was observed a handful of times. The chain combines TRBV10-2 with TRBJ1-1, with no clear D. The germline CDR1 and CDR2 sequences are WSHSY and SAAADI. The V gene lost 6 bases and the J gene lost 5 bases, with 13 bases spanning the gap. The CDR3 runs to 13 residues. CDR3 nucleotide sequence: TGCGCCAGCAGAAGCGGGCGTAGTACTGAAGCTTTCTTT. Amino acids: CASRSGRSTEAFF.

J is TRBJ2-3 and V is TRBV5-4; 7 nucleotides agree with TRBD2. The CDR3 is 16 amino acids. V gave up 4 bases and J gave up 4 bases; unmatched junction bases: 12. Germline V gene sequence: CDR1 SGHNT, CDR2 YYREEE (reference sequence). In DNA, the CDR3 is TGTGCCAGCAGCCAGAAGGCGGCGGGAGCCCCAGATACGCAGTATTTT. It is translated as CASSQKAAGAPDTQYF. The whole variable domain, filled in from reference TRBV5-4 and TRBJ2-3, reads ETGVTQSPTHLIKTRGQQVTLRCSSQSGHNTVSWYQQALGQGPQFIFQYYREEENGRGNFPPRFSGLQFPNYSSELNVNALELDDSALYLCASSQKAAGAPDTQYFGPGTRLTVL.

The chain employs TRBV14 and TRBJ2-7; D may be TRBD1 (5 bases). V lost 0 bases and J 5 bases, leaving 11 bases between the germline ends. The CDR3 has 14 amino acids. Germline values: CDR1 SGHDN, CDR2 FVKESK. The CDR3 nucleotides are TGTGCCAGCAGCCAAGATCCAGGGCCCCACGAGCAGTACTTC. Translating it yields CASSQDPGPHEQYF.

V is TRBV15 and J is TRBJ1-3; weak D call: TRBD1 (6 bases). Trimming took off 0 bases at V and 4 bases at J, with 13 bases between the two ends. Germline V CDR1 and CDR2: LNHNV, YYDKDF (reference sequence). The CDR3 runs 16 residues. DNA for the CDR3: TGTGCCACCAGCAGAGATATGGCAGGGGTAGGAAACACCATATATTTT. Translation gives CATSRDMAGVGNTIYF. The whole variable domain, remainder taken from reference TRBV15 and TRBJ1-3, is DAMVIQNPRYQVTQFGKPVTLSCSQTLNHNVMYWYQQKSSQAPKLLFHYYDKDFNNEADTPDNFQSRRPNTSFCFLDIRSPGLGDTAMYLCATSRDMAGVGNTIYFGEGSWLTVV.

DNA for the CDR3: TGTGCCAGTAGCCCACTTTTGGGGCAAGGCACTGAAGCTTTCTTT. Amino acid sequence: CASSPLLGQGTEAFF. The rearrangement uses TRBV19 and TRBJ1-1; D may be TRBD1 (5 bases). The CDR3 covers 15 residues. The germline V and J ends were trimmed by 6 bases and 4 bases, with 18 bases remaining between them. Per the germline V gene, CDR1 is LNHDA and CDR2 is SQIVND (reference sequence).

The chain carries TRBV7-9 and TRBJ1-2; D is undetermined. The CDR3 runs 13 residues. Germline assignment: CDR1 SEHNR and CDR2 FQNEAQ (reference sequence). Trimming removed 5 bases from V and 2 bases from J, with 9 bases in between. CDR3 in amino acids: CASSPRVNYGYTF. The CDR3 DNA sequence: TGTGCCAGCAGCCCACGGGTCAACTATGGCTACACCTTC.

The V and J genes are TRBV15 and TRBJ1-6, with 10 nucleotides matching TRBD1. The CDR3 contains 16 residues. CDR1 LNHNV and CDR2 YYDKDF come from the germline V gene (reference sequence). J gave up 7 bases and V 1 base, and 4 bases lay outside the gene matches. The CDR3 DNA reads as TGTGCCACCAGCAGAGCCCCGGGACAGGGGAATTCACCCCTCCACTTT. It is translated as CATSRAPGQGNSPLHF.

The chain combines TRBV28 with TRBJ1-2; D not resolved. V was trimmed by 7 bases and J by 4 bases, leaving 19 bases between them. The CDR3 covers 15 residues. CDR1 is MDHEN, CDR2 SYDVKM, per germline. This chain's CDR3 is CASNPMVQYGYGYTF. Written as DNA, the CDR3 is TGTGCCAGCAACCCGATGGTACAGTATGGCTATGGCTACACCTTC.

The chain joins TRBV28 to TRBJ2-5; 8 bases map to TRBD1. In germline, CDR1 is MDHEN, CDR2 SYDVKM. The junction had 14 bases not matched to a gene; V was cut back by 6 bases and J by 2 bases. The CDR3 contains 17 residues. CDR3 residues: CASSRWTGSGLQETQYF. CDR3 DNA sequence: TGTGCCAGCAGCCGATGGACAGGGAGTGGACTTCAAGAGACCCAGTACTTC.

The rearrangement uses TRBV7-6 and TRBJ2-2; 7 bases fit TRBD2. The CDR3 runs to 14 residues. The germline V gene encodes CDR1 SGHVS and CDR2 FNYEAQ. With 5 bases clipped from V and 7 bases from J, the junction kept 7 bases outside the gene matches. The CDR3 DNA reads as TGTGCCAGCAGCCCCCAGGGAGGGGTCGGGGAGCTGTTTTTT. Residues: CASSPQGGVGELFF.

CDR3 amino acids: CASSFVGQGNYGYTF. DNA of the CDR3: TGTGCCAGCAGTTTCGTGGGACAGGGGAACTATGGCTACACCTTC. The chain recombines TRBV28 with TRBJ1-2, with 10 positions matching TRBD1. The germline gives CDR1 MDHEN, CDR2 SYDVKM. There are 15 residues in the CDR3. With V trimmed by 3 bases and J by 2 bases, 3 bases remained unmatched.

This clone was seen a handful of times. The gene calls are TRBV27 and TRBJ2-7, with TRBD1 matching 7 bases. V lost 6 bases and J lost 4; bases outside the gene matches: 12. The CDR3 runs to 15 residues. The germline gives CDR1 MNHEY, CDR2 SMNVEV (reference sequence). Written as DNA, the CDR3 is TGTGCCAGCAGACGAGGACAGGCGTTTAGGTACGAGCAGTACTTC. This translates into CASRRGQAFRYEQYF.

A remark on this clone: An end of the junction does not agree with germline; a read error may underlie this. The chain uses TRBV7-9 and TRBJ1-2; no clear D. The CDR3 is 11 amino acids. The V gene's germline CDR1 is SEHNR and CDR2 FQNEAQ (reference sequence). The CDR3 coding sequence is TGTTCCAGCACCATTAACTATGGCTACACCTTC. Residues: CSSTINYGYTF.

The chain links TRBV7-2 to TRBJ1-4; 8 positions agree with TRBD1. The CDR3 contains 15 residues. V lost 3 bases, J lost 8 bases, and 8 bases stayed unmatched. The germline V gene encodes CDR1 SGHTA and CDR2 FQGNSA. The CDR3, as DNA: TGTGCCAGCAGCTTGCGGACAGGGAGGAAAGAAAAACTGTTTTTT. This codes for CASSLRTGRKEKLFF.

J is TRBJ2-1 and V is TRBV4-2; 11 bases align to TRBD2. Losses at the gene ends were 3 bases for V and 5 bases for J; bases not matched to a gene: 9. CDR3 length: 17 residues. CDR1 LGHNA and CDR2 YNFKEQ come from the germline V gene. The CDR3 spells CASSQGLAAGNHNEQFF. CDR3 sequence (DNA): TGTGCCAGCAGCCAGGGACTAGCGGCTGGCAACCACAATGAGCAGTTCTTC.